The 21 T cell receptor beta chains given below trace back to one sample, sequenced in a study of cytomegalovirus exposure and HLA in healthy donors (dated 2017 in TCRdb). The library was made by the immunoSEQ multiplex PCR assay. A mixture of 60 forward primers for TCR Vbeta segments and 13 reverse primers for TCR Jbeta segments was used in the multiplex PCR. The source is immuneACCESS, and TCRdb retained only in-frame sequences with V and J called. Part of the clones is not carried over; for the studies checked, unresolved V genes explain less than half of this, and the remainder is unexplained. The sample includes 100,000 to 150,000 clones, with about 73% observed a single time. About 2.6% of the sample is in the top ten clones. Sequenced sample: PBMCs. The receptor set was obtained from a human donor in good health.

The V gene is TRBV28, the J gene TRBJ1-5; TRBD1 matches at 8 bases. The CDR3 extends over 14 amino acids. CDR1 and CDR2 from the germline V gene are MDHEN and SYDVKM. V lost 7 bases, J lost 9 bases, and 11 bases stayed unmatched. For the CDR3, the DNA is TGTGCCAGCACGCAAACAGGGGGTATAAGGCCCCAGCATTTT. It is translated as CASTQTGGIRPQHF.

This clone was recorded a few times. The genes are TRBV5-1 and TRBJ2-1, with a tentative D call TRBD2 (6 bases). V was pared by 3 bases and J by 3 bases, with 19 bases between. Germline CDR1 SGHRS, CDR2 YFSETQ. This CDR3 spans 17 amino acids. The CDR3 sequence: CASSWTGTRNNYNEQFF. The CDR3 bases are TGCGCCAGCAGCTGGACCGGGACTCGAAACAACTACAATGAGCAGTTCTTC.

CDR3 sequence (DNA): TGTGCCAGCACCCGACAGGGGGGCTATAGCAATCAGCCCCAGCATTTT. It codes for CASTRQGGYSNQPQHF. The chain links TRBV6-6 to TRBJ1-5; 9 nucleotides agree with TRBD1. Germline CDR1 is MNHNY and CDR2 is SVGAGI (reference sequence). After removal of 7 bases from V and 0 bases from J, the junction contained 7 bases not matched to a gene. This CDR3 has 16 amino acids.

The chain uses TRBV18 and TRBJ1-1; the D gene is possibly TRBD1 (6 bases). The germline V and J ends were trimmed by 0 bases and 3 bases, with 17 bases remaining between them. The CDR3 loop spans 17 amino acids. Germline CDR1 reads KGHSH; CDR2 reads LQKENI. The CDR3 region has the DNA TGTGCCAGCTCACCACCTCAAGGACAGTCTATGGACACTGAAGCTTTCTTT. Protein product: CASSPPQGQSMDTEAFF.

This clone appeared a single time. This specimen includes other DNA sequences encoding the same CDR3. The chain employs TRBV27 and TRBJ2-4; D is uncertain. V was clipped by 3 bases and J by 1 base, with 7 bases between them. The germline V gene encodes CDR1 MNHEY and CDR2 SMNVEV (reference sequence). The CDR3 has 14 amino acids. CDR3 amino acids: CASSFGGAKNIQYF. The CDR3 DNA follows: TGTGCCAGCAGTTTCGGCGGTGCCAAAAACATTCAGTACTTC.

V usage is TRBV19 and J usage is TRBJ1-2, with TRBD1 matching over 12 bases. CDR3 length: 15 residues. Germline lookup yields CDR1 LNHDA and CDR2 SQIVND (reference sequence). V was clipped by 6 bases and J by 4 bases; unmatched bases: 6. The CDR3 sequence is CASRRDRGQSYGYTF. Here the CDR3 DNA reads TGTGCCAGTAGGAGGGACAGGGGGCAGAGCTATGGCTACACCTTC.

This clone occurred a few times. The chain uses TRBV5-4 and TRBJ2-5; perhaps TRBD2 as D (5 bases). The CDR3 runs 13 residues. From germline, CDR1 is SGHNT and CDR2 YYREEE (reference sequence). The V gene lost 6 bases and the J gene lost 3 bases, with 12 bases spanning the gap. CDR3 sequence reads: CASTRRPKETQYF. The CDR3 DNA sequence: TGTGCCAGCACTAGGAGGCCTAAAGAGACCCAGTACTTC.

The V and J genes are TRBV10-3 and TRBJ1-1; weak D call: TRBD1 (6 bases). Trimming removed 7 bases from V and 4 bases from J, with 16 bases in between. This CDR3 region has 14 residues. Per germline, CDR1 ENHRY and CDR2 SYGVKD. The CDR3 nucleotides are TGTGCCATCAAACATAACAGGGATGGCACTGAAGCTTTCTTT. Protein: CAIKHNRDGTEAFF.

The J gene is TRBJ2-1, the V gene TRBV7-2; D is possibly TRBD2 (5 bases). V lost 7 bases, J lost 0 bases, and 10 bases lay in between. Germline V CDR1 and CDR2: SGHTA, FQGNSA. The CDR3 has 14 residues. CDR3 protein: CASKGVGSYNEQFF. CDR3 nucleotides: TGTGCCAGCAAGGGAGTAGGCTCCTACAATGAGCAGTTCTTC.

The CDR3 here is CASSETELYGYTF. As DNA, the CDR3 is TGTGCCAGCTCCGAGACAGAGCTCTATGGCTACACCTTC. The chain has TRBV18 and TRBJ1-2; D is possibly TRBD1 (5 bases). V was clipped by 6 bases and J by 4 bases, with 12 bases between them. Germline CDR1 is KGHSH and CDR2 is LQKENI. CDR3 length: 13 amino acids. The full variable domain, with the rest looked up from reference TRBV18 and TRBJ1-2, is NAGVMQNPRHLVRRRGQEARLRCSPMKGHSHVYWYRQLPEEGLKFMVYLQKENIIDESGMPKERFSAEFPKEGPSILRIQQVVRGDSAAYFCASSETELYGYTFGSGTRLTVV.

There are a few counts of this clone. The rearrangement joins TRBV11-2 to TRBJ1-2; 8 bases are a match to TRBD1. V dropped 5 bases and J dropped 4; count of bases not matched to a gene: 9. The CDR3 sequence is 15 residues long. The germline gives CDR1 SGHAT, CDR2 FQNNGV. The CDR3 bases are TGTGCCAGCAGCCCCATTAACACAGGGGGCTATGGCTACACCTTC. It codes for CASSPINTGGYGYTF.

This clone was observed a few times. This chain uses TRBV19 with TRBJ1-4; D remains unclear. Trimming removed 3 bases from V and 6 bases from J, with 11 bases in between. Germline CDR1 LNHDA, CDR2 SQIVND (reference sequence). The CDR3 runs to 14 residues. CDR3 DNA: TGTGCCAGTAGTATCCCGGGTTCAGATGAAAAACTGTTTTTT. This codes for CASSIPGSDEKLFF.

This chain uses TRBV9 with TRBJ2-1; 7 positions match TRBD2. This CDR3 is 16 amino acids long. Germline assignment: CDR1 SGDLS and CDR2 YYNGEE. Unmatched junction bases numbered 5, after V lost 0 bases and J lost 2 bases. In DNA, the CDR3 is TGTGCCAGCAGCGTAGTCGGGCGGGGGACCTACAATGAGCAGTTCTTC. Its protein is CASSVVGRGTYNEQFF.

V is TRBV19 and J is TRBJ2-2; the D gene is possibly TRBD1 (6 bases). Trimming took off 5 bases at V and 4 bases at J, with 14 bases between the two ends. Germline CDR1 and CDR2: LNHDA and SQIVND (reference sequence). This CDR3 is built from 15 residues. In nucleotides, the CDR3 is TGTGCCAGTAGTTTGACCAGGGGTGGCACCGGGGAGCTGTTTTTT. It encodes CASSLTRGGTGELFF.

This clone showed up just once. The V gene is TRBV7-2, the J gene TRBJ2-1, with TRBD1 identical over 9 bases. This CDR3 is 16 amino acids long. Trimming removed 5 bases from V and 4 bases from J; junction bases left unmatched: 9. The germline gives CDR1 SGHTA, CDR2 FQGNSA. The CDR3 is CASSPTGDRVYNEQFF. The CDR3 DNA sequence: TGTGCCAGCAGCCCCACGGGGGACAGGGTGTACAATGAGCAGTTCTTC.

J is TRBJ2-3 and V is TRBV11-3; D call uncertain. The CDR3 has 14 amino acids. Germline-derived CDR1 and CDR2 are SGHNT and YENEEA. V dropped 6 bases and J dropped 6 bases, with 16 bases sitting between them. The CDR3 here is CASSRTSPMDTQYF. For the CDR3, the DNA is TGTGCCAGCAGTCGAACTTCCCCAATGGATACGCAGTATTTT.

V is TRBV4-3 and J is TRBJ2-7, with 11 bases lining up with TRBD2. The germline V gene encodes CDR1 LGHNA and CDR2 YSLEER. This CDR3 is built from 16 residues. The V segment lost 1 base and the J segment 7 bases; nucleotides outside the gene matches: 9. CDR3 sequence: CASSQGTSGPQGEQYF. Written as DNA, the CDR3 is TGCGCCAGCAGCCAAGGGACTAGCGGGCCACAAGGGGAGCAGTACTTC.

This chain links TRBV5-1 with TRBJ2-1; TRBD2 matches at 14 bases. Looked up from germline, CDR1 is SGHRS and CDR2 is YFSETQ. This CDR3 spans 16 amino acids. V dropped 4 bases and J dropped 7; count of bases not matched to a gene: 7. The CDR3 here is CASSGGLAGAGNEQFF. The CDR3 DNA reads TGCGCCAGCAGCGGGGGACTAGCGGGAGCTGGGAATGAGCAGTTCTTC.

Regarding this clone: The junction differs from germline at one of its ends, possibly a read error. This chain connects TRBV7-9 to TRBJ1-4; weak D call: TRBD1 (5 bases). The CDR3 length is 14 residues. The germline V gene has CDR1 SEHNR and CDR2 FQNEAQ (reference sequence). The CDR3 DNA follows: TGTTCCAGCAGTTTGGGACTTGGTAATGAAAAACTGTTTTTT. The encoded protein is CSSSLGLGNEKLFF.

Comment on this clone: Other DNA sequences from this sample encode an identical CDR3 as well. This rearrangement joins TRBV7-9 to TRBJ2-3; D not resolved. This CDR3 has 11 amino acids. Germline CDR1 is SEHNR and CDR2 is FQNEAQ (reference sequence). The V gene lost 4 bases and the J gene lost 5 bases, with 4 bases spanning the gap. As DNA, the CDR3 is TGTGCCAGCAGCTCCCTAGATACGCAGTATTTT. This translates into CASSSLDTQYF. The complete variable domain, with remaining parts taken from reference TRBV7-9 and TRBJ2-3, reads DTGVSQNPRHKITKRGQNVTFRCDPISEHNRLYWYRQTLGQGPEFLTYFQNEAQLEKSRLLSDRFSAERPKGSFSTLEIQRTEQGDSAMYLCASSSLDTQYFGPGTRLTVL.

This chain uses TRBV19 with TRBJ2-5; possible D gene TRBD1, 5 bases. Per the germline V gene, CDR1 is LNHDA and CDR2 is SQIVND (reference sequence). The CDR3 has 13 amino acids. V lost 10 bases and J 10 bases, leaving 22 bases between the germline ends. The CDR3 loop is CAISRTLSDSQYF. In nucleotides, the CDR3 is TGTGCCATCTCCCGGACACTGAGTGATAGCCAGTACTTC.